The TCR beta chain described here comes from a study of cytomegalovirus exposure and HLA in healthy donors. The study's findings and limits: Clusters of TCRs from the first cohort tended to co-occur in the roughly 120 validation repertoires (as a later analysis found). Researchers catalogued over 150 TCR beta chains as cytomegalovirus-associated.

Generated by immunoSEQ multiplex PCR, the TCRdb table keeps only in-frame clones and is missing some. There are some 79,000 clones in the sample; over 90% occur only once, and approximately 3% lies in the top ten. A word on this clone: Antigen specificity is unknown.

Germline V gene lookup returns CDR1 SGHVS and CDR2 FQNEAQ. V was shortened by 3 bases and J by 0 bases, with 9 bases between the two germline ends. The CDR3 extends over 16 amino acids. The V gene is TRBV7-8, the J gene TRBJ2-6; perhaps TRBD1 as D (5 bases). The TCR sequence derives from a woman aged 18 to 35 in good health and CMV-seropositive. The sequenced sample consisted of PBMCs. The CDR3 region has the DNA TGTGCCAGCAGCTTTCAGGGAAACTCTGGGGCCAACGTCCTGACTTTC. This encodes CASSFQGNSGANVLTF.